Below, 25 T cell receptor beta chains from the same sample are listed, as sequenced in a study of CD8 T cells in ankylosing spondylitis. Points from the study as a whole: Typical of ankylosing spondylitis blood, it appeared, was a TCR beta motif of several highly homologous variants.

TCRdb re-analysed the 5' RACE reads in MiXCR, keeping a single row per CDR3 protein. This table holds a few hundred thousand distinct CDR3 sequences, approximately 20% found once. Their recognized antigens are unknown. Sequencing input: blood, either unsorted or a sorted T cell fraction (not recorded which). These receptors were obtained from a male donor with ankylosing spondylitis.

The DNA for the CDR3 is TGCAGTGCGGAACCCTCTACGGGTACGCAGTATTTT. Encoded protein: CSAEPSTGTQYF. The chain is built from TRBV20-1 and TRBJ2-3; D gene unclear. There are 12 residues in the CDR3. In germline, CDR1 is DFQATT, CDR2 SNEGSKA (reference sequence). Trimming cost V 6 bases and J 8 bases, with 15 bases left between them.

This clonotype was found many times. The chain recombines TRBV5-1 with TRBJ2-7; 7 positions match TRBD1. The CDR3 sequence is 14 residues long. Germline V gene data show CDR1 as SGHRS and CDR2 as YFSETQ. V was pared by 2 bases and J by 4 bases, with 6 bases of the junction left unmatched. CDR3 protein: CASSFSGQSYEQYF. As DNA, the CDR3 is TGCGCCAGCAGCTTTTCGGGACAGTCTTACGAGCAGTACTTC.

The rearrangement links TRBV11-2 to TRBJ2-2, with D tentatively TRBD2 (5 bases). V lost 5 bases and J 6 bases, leaving 19 bases between the germline ends. CDR1 and CDR2 from the germline V gene are SGHAT and FQNNGV. The CDR3 totals 16 residues. The DNA for the CDR3 is TGTGCCAGCAGCAGAACCGAGGCTAGCTTTTCCGGGGAGCTGTTTTTT. It specifies CASSRTEASFSGELFF.

This clonotype was picked up a small number of times. The chain recombines TRBV29-1 with TRBJ1-2; 7 bases fit TRBD1. There are 10 residues in the CDR3. Looked up from germline, CDR1 is SQVTM and CDR2 is ANQGSEA. The V and J ends lost 3 bases and 11 bases, in that order; junction bases with no gene match: 3. The CDR3 protein is CSVELGQYTF. The CDR3 DNA is TGCAGCGTTGAGTTGGGACAGTACACCTTC.

This chain uses TRBV18 with TRBJ1-5; D is undetermined. The V end was cut by 2 bases, the J end by 7 bases, with 9 bases between. The CDR3 totals 13 residues. Germline loops: CDR1 KGHSH, CDR2 LQKENI. The CDR3 DNA reads as TGTGCCAGCTCACCAGGGGAGAGACAGCCCCAGCATTTT. Its protein is CASSPGERQPQHF.

This clonotype appeared a few times. The rearrangement links TRBV7-3 to TRBJ1-1, with 7 bases fitting TRBD1. Germline V gene lookup returns CDR1 SGHTA and CDR2 FQGTGA. This CDR3 has 14 amino acids. The J segment lost 5 bases and the V segment lost 5 bases, leaving 8 bases of the junction unmatched. CDR3 region: CASSATGRGTEAFF. CDR3 nucleotides: TGTGCCAGCAGCGCGACAGGGCGGGGAACTGAAGCTTTCTTT.

V usage is TRBV20-1 and J usage is TRBJ1-5; TRBD1 agrees at 7 bases. This CDR3 has 13 residues. Trimming removed 6 bases from V and 1 base from J; junction bases left unmatched: 3. Germline lookup yields CDR1 DFQATT and CDR2 SNEGSKA (reference sequence). CDR3 sequence reads: CSAKTGSNQPQHF. In nucleotides, the CDR3 is TGCAGTGCAAAGACAGGGAGCAATCAGCCCCAGCATTTT.

The V call is TRBV5-1, the J call TRBJ2-6, with 7 bases lining up with TRBD1. CDR1 and CDR2 from the germline V gene are SGHRS and YFSETQ. V gave up 1 base and J gave up 2 bases; unmatched junction bases: 3. The CDR3 covers 16 residues. CDR3 sequence: CASSLYRGPGANVLTF. The CDR3 DNA follows: TGCGCCAGCAGCTTGTACAGGGGCCCTGGGGCCAACGTCCTGACTTTC.

This clonotype has a handful of counts. V is TRBV28 and J is TRBJ2-5, with 8 positions matching TRBD1. Germline CDR1 is MDHEN and CDR2 is SYDVKM. CDR3 length equals 17 residues. The V segment lost 4 bases and the J segment 5 bases; nucleotides outside the gene matches: 15. DNA of the CDR3: TGTGCCAGCAGTTCCAATTTCGGGACAGGCCCGCAGGAGACCCAGTACTTC. As protein: CASSSNFGTGPQETQYF.

The chain carries TRBV6-5 and TRBJ2-1; 7 positions match TRBD2. Germline loops: CDR1 MNHEY, CDR2 SVGAGI. Trimming at V came to 1 base and at J to 7 bases, leaving 7 bases not matched to a gene. The length of the CDR3 is 15 residues. CDR3 in amino acids: CASSYWAGAGNEQFF. The CDR3 DNA follows: TGTGCCAGCAGTTACTGGGCGGGAGCCGGGAATGAGCAGTTCTTC.

This clonotype was seen a few times. The J gene is TRBJ2-2, the V gene TRBV20-1; tentative D call: TRBD2 (7 bases). Germline V gene sequence: CDR1 DFQATT, CDR2 SNEGSKA (reference sequence). Trimming took 0 bases from V and 2 from J, leaving 13 bases between them. The CDR3 has 16 residues. The CDR3 bases are TGCAGTGCTAGAGATCGGGGAGGGACAAACACCGGGGAGCTGTTTTTT. Translating gives CSARDRGGTNTGELFF.

This clonotype was picked up a small number of times. The CDR3 sequence: CASSQLPRGTVQSGVQYF. For the CDR3, the DNA is TGTGCCAGCAGCCAATTACCAAGAGGAACCGTACAATCGGGTGTGCAGTACTTC. The chain carries TRBV14 and TRBJ2-7, with D uncertain. Germline assignment: CDR1 SGHDN and CDR2 FVKESK. The V end was cut by 2 bases, the J end by 9 bases, with 29 bases between. The CDR3 is made up of 18 amino acids. The variable domain in full, completed from reference TRBV14 and TRBJ2-7, reads EAGVTQFPSHSVIEKGQTVTLRCDPISGHDNLYWYRRVMGKEIKFLLHFVKESKQDESGMPNNRFLAERTGGTYSTLKVQPAELEDSGVYFCASSQLPRGTVQSGVQYFGPGTRLTVT.

The chain employs TRBV18 and TRBJ1-6; no clear D gene. Trimming took 3 bases from V and 7 from J, leaving 13 bases between them. The germline V gene has CDR1 KGHSH and CDR2 LQKENI. The CDR3 contains 15 residues. This CDR3 reads CASSPPEGLNSPLHF. The DNA for the CDR3 is TGTGCCAGCTCACCTCCGGAGGGTTTGAATTCACCCCTCCACTTT.

The chain recombines TRBV29-1 with TRBJ2-2; TRBD2 aligns across 9 bases. The V gene's germline CDR1 is SQVTM and CDR2 ANQGSEA. V was pared by 7 bases and J by 5 bases, with 17 bases of the junction left unmatched. The CDR3 contains 17 residues. CDR3 loop: CSAEVGAGGPGTGELFF. The CDR3 region has the DNA TGCAGCGCCGAAGTTGGGGCGGGAGGGCCAGGGACCGGGGAGCTGTTTTTT.

The CDR3 spells CASSLAGGTSEAFF. CDR3 sequence (DNA): TGCGCCAGCAGCTTGGCAGGGGGAACGTCTGAAGCTTTCTTT. The chain recombines TRBV5-1 with TRBJ1-1; 7 bases are shared with TRBD1. The trim removed 0 bases at V and 6 bases at J, leaving 5 bases unmatched. Germline assignment: CDR1 SGHRS and CDR2 YFSETQ. The CDR3 length is 14 residues.

This clonotype was recorded a few times. V and J are TRBV28 and TRBJ1-4, with TRBD1 matching over 10 bases. Germline V gives CDR1 MDHEN, CDR2 SYDVKM. V was pared by 6 bases and J by 7 bases, with 5 bases of the junction left unmatched. CDR3 size: 14 residues. The CDR3 sequence: CASRRQGALEKLFF. The CDR3 region has the DNA TGTGCCAGCAGACGACAGGGGGCGCTTGAAAAACTGTTTTTT.

The table lists this clonotype with a few counts. The chain carries TRBV3-1 and TRBJ2-1; possible D gene TRBD2, 7 bases. The CDR3 has 17 amino acids. Germline CDR1 and CDR2: LGHDT and YNNKEL (reference sequence). Trimming removed 0 bases at V and 2 bases at J, with 14 bases between. CDR3 nucleotide sequence: TGTGCCAGCAGCCAAGATTTGGGGGGGGCCACCTACAATGAGCAGTTCTTC. This sequence encodes CASSQDLGGATYNEQFF.

The chain employs TRBV4-2 and TRBJ2-7, with 8 bases identical to TRBD2. The V gene's germline CDR1 is LGHNA and CDR2 YNFKEQ. Unmatched junction bases numbered 8, after V lost 0 bases and J lost 7 bases. The CDR3 spans 15 residues. Written as DNA, the CDR3 is TGTGCCAGCAGCCAAGAAGGTGGACTAGCCCGAGAGCAGTACTTC. Residues: CASSQEGGLAREQYF.

This clonotype was picked up a small number of times. The chain carries TRBV29-1 and TRBJ1-1; D perhaps matches TRBD1 (6 bases). V shed 7 bases and J shed 0 bases, with 12 bases lying between them. Per germline, CDR1 SQVTM and CDR2 ANQGSEA. The CDR3 has 13 amino acids. CDR3 DNA: TGCAGCGGGACAGATTTTATGAACACTGAAGCTTTCTTT. Translation: CSGTDFMNTEAFF. The full variable domain, rest sourced from reference TRBV29-1 and TRBJ1-1, is SAVISQKPSRDICQRGTSLTIQCQVDSQVTMMFWYRQQPGQSLTLIATANQGSEATYESGFVIDKFPISRPNLTFSTLTVSNMSPEDSSIYLCSGTDFMNTEAFFGQGTRLTVV.

This clonotype has just a few counts. The V call is TRBV29-1, the J call TRBJ2-2, with TRBD2 identical over 14 bases. This CDR3 contains 16 residues. V lost 7 bases and J lost 2; bases outside the gene matches: 6. CDR1 and CDR2 from the germline V gene are SQVTM and ANQGSEA. The CDR3 is CSATGLAGDNTGELFF. CDR3 nucleotide sequence: TGCAGCGCTACGGGACTAGCGGGGGACAACACCGGGGAGCTGTTTTTT.

V usage is TRBV7-3 and J usage is TRBJ2-6; D possibly corresponds to TRBD1 (5 bases). V was cut by 1 base and J by 2 bases, with 12 bases left in between. This CDR3 has 17 residues. CDR1 is SGHTA and CDR2 is FQGTGA in the germline V gene. The CDR3 is CASSLNPQATGANVLTF. The CDR3 DNA reads as TGTGCCAGCAGCTTAAACCCACAGGCTACTGGGGCCAACGTCCTGACTTTC.

The chain joins TRBV27 to TRBJ1-2, with D possibly being TRBD1 (5 bases). Germline assignment: CDR1 MNHEY and CDR2 SMNVEV (reference sequence). This CDR3 region has 15 residues. Trimming shortened V by 4 bases and J by 6 bases, and 18 bases separated the two germline ends. The CDR3 DNA follows: TGTGCCAGCAGTTCCCCTGGCTTGAGGGGAGATGGCTACACCTTC. Its protein product is CASSSPGLRGDGYTF.

This chain connects TRBV6-5 to TRBJ1-6; TRBD1 might be the D (5 bases). The CDR3 is made up of 17 amino acids. The germline V and J ends were trimmed by 2 bases and 5 bases, with 16 bases remaining between them. Germline CDR1 is MNHEY and CDR2 is SVGAGI. The CDR3 spells CASSYPRSQGDNSPLHF. CDR3 DNA: TGTGCCAGCAGTTACCCTCGAAGTCAGGGAGATAATTCACCCCTCCACTTT.

The V and J genes are TRBV7-8 and TRBJ2-7; D is perhaps TRBD2 (5 bases). V was pared by 3 bases and J by 1 base, with 13 bases between. Germline assignment: CDR1 SGHVS and CDR2 FQNEAQ. The CDR3 has 15 amino acids. This CDR3 is CASSLDVLESYEQYF. The DNA for the CDR3 is TGTGCCAGCAGCTTGGACGTACTAGAATCCTACGAGCAGTACTTC.

V gene TRBV3-1 combines with J gene TRBJ2-1; 13 nucleotides match TRBD2. Germline V gene data show CDR1 as LGHDT and CDR2 as YNNKEL (reference sequence). V lost 3 bases and J lost 7; bases outside the gene matches: 9. The CDR3 has 17 residues. The CDR3 nucleotides are TGTGCCAGCAGCCACGGTATCACTAGCGGGAGGGGGAATGAGCAGTTCTTC. This encodes CASSHGITSGRGNEQFF.